This T cell receptor beta chain was found in a study of shared clonotypes between healthy human individuals. Adult donors, all healthy and HIV-negative, had no recent acute infections or vaccinations. The table came from immunoSEQ multiplex PCR; TCRdb's copy has only in-frame clones and leaves some out. The sample comprises around 88,000 clones, over 60% of which are singletons, and approximately 53% rests with the top ten. Notes on the study in general: A handful of donors held 4.5% to 5% of naive CD4 clonotypes in common. Non-shared clonotypes displayed generation probabilities falling below those of clonotypes present in all four donors. Among the subsets, naive ones generally showed larger estimated richness than memory ones.

The length of the CDR3 is 13 residues. Trimming took off 3 bases at V and 6 bases at J, with 9 bases between the two ends. The germline CDR1 and CDR2 sequences are SGHAT and FQNNGV. This clone showed up many times. The target antigen is unknown. The sample consisted of memory CD8+ T cells sorted from blood. Subset defined: CD45RO+ cells pooled with CCR7-negative TemRA cells. The sequence derives from a man aged 25 to 40 in good health. This chain connects TRBV11-2 to TRBJ1-5; D gene unclear. The CDR3 bases are TGTGCCAGCAGCTTTGGAGGAAGTCAGCCCCAGCATTTT. This sequence encodes CASSFGGSQPQHF.